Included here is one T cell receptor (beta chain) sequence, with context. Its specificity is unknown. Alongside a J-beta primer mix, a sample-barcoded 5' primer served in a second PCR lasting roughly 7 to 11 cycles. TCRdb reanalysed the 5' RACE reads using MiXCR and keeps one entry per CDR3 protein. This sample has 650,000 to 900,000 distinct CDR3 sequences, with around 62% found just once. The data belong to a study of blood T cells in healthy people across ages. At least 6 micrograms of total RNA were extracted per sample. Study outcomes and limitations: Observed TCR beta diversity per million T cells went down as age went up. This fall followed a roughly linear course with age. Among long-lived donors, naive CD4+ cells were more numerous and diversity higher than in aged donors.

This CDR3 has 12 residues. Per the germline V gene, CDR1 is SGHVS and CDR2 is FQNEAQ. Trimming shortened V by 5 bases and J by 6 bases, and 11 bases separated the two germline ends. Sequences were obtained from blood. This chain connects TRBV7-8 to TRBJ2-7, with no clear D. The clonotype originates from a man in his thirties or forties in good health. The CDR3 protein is CASSDTPAEQYF. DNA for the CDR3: TGTGCCAGCAGCGATACCCCTGCCGAGCAGTACTTC. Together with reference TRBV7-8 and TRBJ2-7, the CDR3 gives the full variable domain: GAGVSQSPRYKVAKRGQDVALRCDPISGHVSLFWYQQALGQGPEFLTYFQNEAQLDKSGLPSDRFFAERPEGSVSTLKIQRTQQEDSAVYLCASSDTPAEQYFGPGTRLTVT.